Listed below are T cell receptor beta chains from one sample, sequenced in a study of OX40 agonist ivuxolimab in advanced cancers. Clones were sequenced by immunoSEQ multiplex PCR, and TCRdb holds only the in-frame ones, with some missing. In the table there are some 25,000 clones, approximately 85% of which are singletons. This sample comprised CD4+ or CD8+ T cells sorted from blood, obtained in a trial of the OX40 agonist ivuxolimab. The receptors come from an adult with an advanced solid tumor such as melanoma, head and neck, liver or kidney cancer. Each CDR3 is given with its conserved first and last residue. Fields, in order: CDR3 protein, CDR3 DNA, J gene, D gene, V gene, clone size. D genes are given only for firm matches. For some rows the clone size is stated as once, few or many, or as a class when expanded; others skip it.

CDR3 protein: CASSLEGRSLHNEQFF
CDR3 DNA: TGTGCCAGCAGCTTAGAAGGGCGTTCCCTTCACAATGAGCAGTTCTTC
J gene: TRBJ2-1
D gene: .
V gene: TRBV7-2
clone size: .

CDR3 protein: CASSPGGVNEKLFF
CDR3 DNA: TGTGCCAGCAGCCCAGGAGGAGTGAATGAAAAACTGTTTTTT
J gene: TRBJ1-4
D gene: .
V gene: TRBV9
clone size: .

CDR3 protein: CASSPSAPGDQPQHF
CDR3 DNA: TGTGCCAGCAGCCCTTCGGCCCCCGGGGATCAGCCCCAGCATTTT
J gene: TRBJ1-5
D gene: .
V gene: TRBV11-2
clone size: .

CDR3 protein: CASSEMGRSYEQYF
CDR3 DNA: TGTGCCAGCAGTGAGATGGGGCGTTCCTACGAGCAGTACTTC
J gene: TRBJ2-7
D gene: .
V gene: TRBV25-1
clone size: .

CDR3 protein: CASSAGLAYEQYF
CDR3 DNA: TGCGCCAGCAGTGCGGGACTAGCATACGAGCAGTACTTC
J gene: TRBJ2-7
D gene: TRBD2
V gene: TRBV10-1
clone size: .

CDR3 protein: CASSQKDAGDSDTQYF
CDR3 DNA: TGCGCCAGCAGCCAAAAGGACGCCGGAGATTCAGATACGCAGTATTTT
J gene: TRBJ2-3
D gene: .
V gene: TRBV4-1
clone size: once

CDR3 protein: CASSLVSRVFAPSPYEQYF
CDR3 DNA: TGCGCCAGCAGCTTGGTGAGCAGGGTTTTCGCACCGTCACCCTACGAGCAGTACTTC
J gene: TRBJ2-7
D gene: .
V gene: TRBV5-1
clone size: .

CDR3 protein: CASSPQGSEAFF
CDR3 DNA: TGTGCCAGCAGCCCTCAGGGAAGTGAAGCTTTCTTT
J gene: TRBJ1-1
D gene: .
V gene: TRBV4-2
clone size: few

CDR3 protein: CASSPFRDSDTQYF
CDR3 DNA: TGTGCCAGCAGCCCTTTTCGGGATAGTGATACGCAGTATTTT
J gene: TRBJ2-3
D gene: .
V gene: TRBV7-9
clone size: .

CDR3 protein: CASSFGGTDTQYF
CDR3 DNA: TGTGCCAGCAGTTTCGGTGGCACAGATACGCAGTATTTT
J gene: TRBJ2-3
D gene: .
V gene: TRBV27
clone size: .

CDR3 protein: CASSLYRGFNIQYF
CDR3 DNA: TGTGCCAGCAGTCTATACAGGGGTTTTAACATTCAGTACTTC
J gene: TRBJ2-4
D gene: TRBD1
V gene: TRBV28
clone size: .

CDR3 protein: CASSPPGGPTYNEQFF
CDR3 DNA: TGTGCCAGCAGTCCACCGGGGGGGCCCACCTACAATGAGCAGTTCTTC
J gene: TRBJ2-1
D gene: TRBD2
V gene: TRBV27
clone size: .

CDR3 protein: CATSRGETQYF
CDR3 DNA: TGTGCCACCAGCAGGGGAGAGACCCAGTACTTC
J gene: TRBJ2-5
D gene: .
V gene: TRBV15
clone size: .

CDR3 protein: CASSLGEFSYEQYF
CDR3 DNA: TGTGCCAGCAGCTTAGGTGAATTCTCCTACGAGCAGTACTTC
J gene: TRBJ2-7
D gene: .
V gene: TRBV7-2
clone size: .

CDR3 protein: CASSLVPYEQYF
CDR3 DNA: TGTGCCAGCAGCTTAGTACCGTACGAGCAGTACTTC
J gene: TRBJ2-7
D gene: .
V gene: TRBV11-1
clone size: .

CDR3 protein: CSVASERETQYF
CDR3 DNA: TGCAGCGTTGCGTCAGAGAGAGAGACCCAGTACTTC
J gene: TRBJ2-5
D gene: .
V gene: TRBV29-1
clone size: .

CDR3 protein: CASSIGWRERNNEQFF
CDR3 DNA: TGTGCCAGTAGTATAGGTTGGCGGGAGAGGAACAATGAGCAGTTCTTC
J gene: TRBJ2-1
D gene: TRBD2
V gene: TRBV19
clone size: .

CDR3 protein: CASSPGETYEQYF
CDR3 DNA: TGTGCCAGCAGCCCCGGGGAAACCTACGAGCAGTACTTC
J gene: TRBJ2-7
D gene: .
V gene: TRBV27
clone size: once

CDR3 protein: CATSRDQGLETQYF
CDR3 DNA: TGTGCCACCAGCAGAGACCAGGGTCTGGAGACCCAGTACTTC
J gene: TRBJ2-5
D gene: .
V gene: TRBV15
clone size: .

CDR3 protein: CASSISGEVNQPQHF
CDR3 DNA: TGTGCCAGTAGTATAAGCGGGGAGGTGAATCAGCCCCAGCATTTT
J gene: TRBJ1-5
D gene: .
V gene: TRBV19
clone size: .

CDR3 protein: CASSRQGGGEKLFF
CDR3 DNA: TGTGCCAGCAGCCGACAGGGCGGGGGTGAAAAACTGTTTTTT
J gene: TRBJ1-4
D gene: TRBD1
V gene: TRBV6-5
clone size: .

CDR3 protein: CASRSVQGGTEAFF
CDR3 DNA: TGTGCCAGCAGGAGCGTACAGGGCGGCACTGAAGCTTTCTTT
J gene: TRBJ1-1
D gene: .
V gene: TRBV4-2
clone size: .

CDR3 protein: CASSLGLGTGLDGYTF
CDR3 DNA: TGTGCCAGCAGCTTGGGGTTGGGGACTGGGCTCGATGGCTACACCTTC
J gene: TRBJ1-2
D gene: .
V gene: TRBV13
clone size: .

CDR3 protein: CASSQGSQETQYF
CDR3 DNA: TGCGCCAGCAGCCAAGGCTCCCAAGAGACCCAGTACTTC
J gene: TRBJ2-5
D gene: .
V gene: TRBV4-3
clone size: .

CDR3 protein: CASSYRGPAYEQYF
CDR3 DNA: TGTGCCAGCAGTTACAGGGGGCCGGCCTACGAGCAGTACTTC
J gene: TRBJ2-7
D gene: TRBD1
V gene: TRBV27
clone size: .

CDR3 protein: CASSYSSMWRSEQFF
CDR3 DNA: TGTGCCAGCAGTTACTCGTCCATGTGGCGCTCTGAGCAGTTCTTC
J gene: TRBJ2-1
D gene: .
V gene: TRBV6-5
clone size: .

CDR3 protein: CATGGFGETQYF
CDR3 DNA: TGTGCCACCGGGGGGTTCGGGGAGACCCAGTACTTC
J gene: TRBJ2-5
D gene: TRBD2
V gene: TRBV19
clone size: .

CDR3 protein: CASSLGTSGLDTQYF
CDR3 DNA: TGTGCCAGCAGTTTGGGGACTAGCGGGTTAGATACGCAGTATTTT
J gene: TRBJ2-3
D gene: TRBD2
V gene: TRBV25-1
clone size: .

CDR3 protein: CASSPPSQGFNSPLHF
CDR3 DNA: TGTGCCAGCTCACCACCTTCACAGGGGTTCAATTCACCCCTCCACTTT
J gene: TRBJ1-6
D gene: TRBD1
V gene: TRBV18
clone size: .

CDR3 protein: CASSGGGADTQYF
CDR3 DNA: TGTGCCAGCAGTGGGGGGGGCGCAGATACGCAGTATTTT
J gene: TRBJ2-3
D gene: .
V gene: TRBV27
clone size: .

CDR3 protein: CASSVRGDPNYNEQFF
CDR3 DNA: TGTGCCAGCAGTGTCCGAGGGGACCCGAACTACAATGAGCAGTTCTTC
J gene: TRBJ2-1
D gene: .
V gene: TRBV27
clone size: few

CDR3 protein: CASSFLVQETQYF
CDR3 DNA: TGTGCCAGCAGTTTTCTGGTCCAAGAGACCCAGTACTTC
J gene: TRBJ2-5
D gene: .
V gene: TRBV28
clone size: .

CDR3 protein: CSVGGGPYSNQPQHF
CDR3 DNA: TGCAGCGTTGGAGGGGGCCCCTATAGCAATCAGCCCCAGCATTTT
J gene: TRBJ1-5
D gene: TRBD1
V gene: TRBV29-1
clone size: once

CDR3 protein: CASRGATGELFF
CDR3 DNA: TGTGCCAGCCGCGGGGCCACCGGGGAGCTGTTTTTT
J gene: TRBJ2-2
D gene: .
V gene: TRBV7-2
clone size: once

CDR3 protein: CASSPRTSGSPGELFF
CDR3 DNA: TGTGCCAGCAGTCCCCGGACTAGCGGGAGTCCCGGGGAGCTGTTTTTT
J gene: TRBJ2-2
D gene: TRBD2
V gene: TRBV28
clone size: .

CDR3 protein: CASSLTENTEAFF
CDR3 DNA: TGTGCCAGCAGCCTAACAGAAAACACTGAAGCTTTCTTT
J gene: TRBJ1-1
D gene: .
V gene: TRBV6-5
clone size: .